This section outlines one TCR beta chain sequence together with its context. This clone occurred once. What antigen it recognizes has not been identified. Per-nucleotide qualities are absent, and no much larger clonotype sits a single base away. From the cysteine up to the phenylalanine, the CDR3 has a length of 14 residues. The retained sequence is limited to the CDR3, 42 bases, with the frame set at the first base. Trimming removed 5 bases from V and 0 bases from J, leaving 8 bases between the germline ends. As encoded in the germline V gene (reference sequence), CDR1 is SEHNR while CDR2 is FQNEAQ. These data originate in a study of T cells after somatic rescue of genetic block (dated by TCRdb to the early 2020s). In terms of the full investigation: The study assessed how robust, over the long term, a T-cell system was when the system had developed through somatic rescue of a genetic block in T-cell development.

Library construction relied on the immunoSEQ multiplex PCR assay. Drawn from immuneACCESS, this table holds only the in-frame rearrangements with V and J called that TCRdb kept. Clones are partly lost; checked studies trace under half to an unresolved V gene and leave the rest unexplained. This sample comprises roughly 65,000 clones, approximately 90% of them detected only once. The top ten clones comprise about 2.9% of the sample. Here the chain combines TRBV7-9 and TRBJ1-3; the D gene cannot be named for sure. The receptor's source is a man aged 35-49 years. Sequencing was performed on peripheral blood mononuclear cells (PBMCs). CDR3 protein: CASSPGSSGNTIYF. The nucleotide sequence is TGTGCCAGCAGCCCCGGGTCCTCTGGAAACACCATATATTTT. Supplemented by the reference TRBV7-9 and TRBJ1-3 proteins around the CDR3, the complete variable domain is DTGVSQNPRHKITKRGQNVTFRCDPISEHNRLYWYRQTLGQGPEFLTYFQNEAQLEKSRLLSDRFSAERPKGSFSTLEIQRTEQGDSAMYLCASSPGSSGNTIYFGEGSWLTVV.